The source of this T cell receptor beta chain is a study of spatial heterogeneity in lung cancer. On the study more broadly: A strong correlation was found between TCR transcript counts in tumor regions and a T cell module score derived from matched bulk RNA-seq. An average of more than ten raw reads was observed per unique TCR and UMI combination.

In TCRdb, the 5' RACE reads were re-called with MiXCR into one record per CDR3 protein. In the table there are 2,100 or so distinct CDR3 sequences, less than 2.5% of which are singletons. Overall study findings and caveats: Tumor T cell coverage was estimated at 5.5% to 8% for alpha and roughly 13% for beta chains. Tumor mutation counts were tracked by expanded intratumoral alpha and beta TCR counts.

The time point: sample taken at primary tumor resection. Sample share makes this clonotype medium-sized (0.01 to 0.1%). Its antigen is undetermined. Germline values: CDR1 SGHKS, CDR2 YYEKEE (reference sequence). Trimming at V came to 4 bases and at J to 6 bases, leaving 13 bases not matched to a gene. The length of the CDR3 is 16 residues. This TCR was sampled from a male donor with early-stage non-small cell lung cancer. Sequences were derived from lung tumor tissue, sampled at surgery. The gene calls are TRBV5-5 and TRBJ1-1; 9 nucleotides align to TRBD1. CDR3 bases: TGTGCCAGCAGCAAGGGACAGGGCCGAATTCGACCTGAAGCTTTCTTT. It translates to CASSKGQGRIRPEAFF. Supplemented by reference TRBV5-5 and TRBJ1-1, the full variable domain reads DAGVTQSPTHLIKTRGQQVTLRCSPISGHKSVSWYQQVLGQGPQFIFQYYEKEERGRGNFPDRFSARQFPNYSSELNVNALLLGDSALYLCASSKGQGRIRPEAFFGQGTRLTVV.